The 23 T cell receptor beta chains below all came from one sample that was sequenced in a study of a mutant IDH1 vaccine in newly diagnosed glioma. The time point was: baseline, week 1 (first vaccination visit). The treatment here: pre-vaccination baseline after standard-of-care therapy. Clones were sequenced by immunoSEQ multiplex PCR, and TCRdb holds only the in-frame ones, with some missing. The sample records roughly 86,000 clones, over 75% being singletons. The sample was PBMCs, taken from a glioma patient treated with radiotherapy, temozolomide or both. The source of these receptors is a man aged 40-49 years with glioma.

The chain uses TRBV2 and TRBJ1-5, with D unclear. Per the germline V gene, CDR1 is SNHLY and CDR2 is FYNNEI. V dropped 6 bases and J dropped 0 bases, with 15 bases sitting between them. This CDR3 comprises 16 residues. The CDR3 is CASSSSDGYSNQPQHF. CDR3 in DNA: TGTGCCAGCAGCTCCTCTGACGGCTATAGCAATCAGCCCCAGCATTTT.

The rearrangement joins TRBV9 to TRBJ2-2; D gene ambiguous. Trimming cost V 0 bases and J 7 bases, with 10 bases left between them. Germline loops: CDR1 SGDLS, CDR2 YYNGEE. CDR3 length: 14 residues. The CDR3 here is CASSVDVTSGELFF. The DNA for the CDR3 is TGTGCCAGCAGCGTAGATGTCACGAGCGGGGAGCTGTTTTTT.

The chain links TRBV4-3 to TRBJ2-7, with 10 bases lining up with TRBD1. Germline V gives CDR1 LGHNA, CDR2 YSLEER. CDR3 length: 17 amino acids. J was trimmed by 0 bases and V by 0 bases; bases with no gene match: 5. CDR3 coding DNA: TGCGCCAGCAGCCAAGAACACGGGACAGGGGTCTCCTACGAGCAGTACTTC. This encodes CASSQEHGTGVSYEQYF.

The J gene is TRBJ2-7, the V gene TRBV28; D is ambiguous. The CDR3 length is 11 residues. CDR1 and CDR2 from the germline V gene are MDHEN and SYDVKM. V gave up 5 bases and J gave up 5 bases, with 7 bases separating them. The DNA of the CDR3 is TGTGCCAGCAGTGAGACGGACGAGCAGTACTTC. This translates into CASSETDEQYF.

The chain has TRBV6-1 and TRBJ2-7, with D possibly matching TRBD1 (6 bases). Between the trimmed V and J ends, which lost 8 bases and 5 bases, there was a span of 16 bases. This CDR3 has 13 amino acids. Per the germline V gene, CDR1 is MNHNS and CDR2 is SASEGT. The CDR3 nucleotides read TGTGCCAGCGGGGAACAGGGCTCGGACGAGCAGTACTTC. Residues: CASGEQGSDEQYF.

The chain is built from TRBV5-5 and TRBJ2-3; TRBD1 might be the D (6 bases). The CDR3 has 14 residues. Per germline, CDR1 SGHKS and CDR2 YYEKEE (reference sequence). Trimming removed 4 bases from V and 2 bases from J, with 11 bases in between. The CDR3 bases are TGTGCCAGCAGCCCACGGACAGTCACAGATACGCAGTATTTT. Residues: CASSPRTVTDTQYF.

This chain connects TRBV7-2 to TRBJ2-5; D unresolved. V lost 1 base to trimming and J lost 2 bases, with 8 bases between them. CDR1 and CDR2 (germline): SGHTA, FQGNSA. This CDR3 region has 14 residues. CDR3 in DNA: TGTGCCAGCAGCTTAGAGTCGGGTCAAGAGACCCAGTACTTC. Amino acids: CASSLESGQETQYF.

The chain joins TRBV7-6 to TRBJ1-6; weak D call: TRBD1 (5 bases). V was clipped by 4 bases and J by 5 bases, with 18 bases between them. The CDR3 totals 17 residues. Germline V CDR1 and CDR2: SGHVS, FNYEAQ. The CDR3 is CASSWGGLGENNSPLHF. In DNA form, the CDR3 reads TGTGCCAGCAGCTGGGGGGGATTGGGTGAGAATAATTCACCCCTCCACTTT.

The chain couples TRBV6-6 to TRBJ1-2; the D gene is possibly TRBD1 (5 bases). V lost 6 bases and J lost 3, with 17 bases in between. Germline V gives CDR1 MNHNY, CDR2 SVGAGI (reference sequence). The length of the CDR3 is 15 residues. The CDR3 DNA reads TGTGCCAGCAGCCCTTGGACATACCGGGACTATGGCTACACCTTC. Amino acids: CASSPWTYRDYGYTF.

The rearrangement links TRBV19 to TRBJ2-2, with D possibly being TRBD1 or TRBD2 (5 bases each). V was cut by 5 bases and J by 0 bases, with 7 bases left in between. CDR1 is LNHDA and CDR2 is SQIVND in the germline V gene (reference sequence). The CDR3 sequence is 14 residues long. CDR3 in amino acids: CASSWDPNTGELFF. The CDR3 DNA reads TGTGCCAGTAGTTGGGACCCGAACACCGGGGAGCTGTTTTTT.

In this sample, this clone turned up once. The genes are TRBV5-6 and TRBJ2-2; the D gene could be TRBD1 or TRBD2 (6 bases each). The CDR3 is 15 residues long. V was clipped by 7 bases and J by 6 bases, with 19 bases between them. Germline CDR1 SGHDT, CDR2 YYEEEE. This CDR3 is CASSEEGGSAGELFF. CDR3 DNA sequence: TGTGCCAGCTCCGAGGAGGGGGGTTCCGCCGGGGAGCTGTTTTTT.

This chain links TRBV2 with TRBJ1-6; D is undetermined. The CDR3 is 15 residues long. V lost 3 bases and J 4 bases, leaving 10 bases between the germline ends. In germline, CDR1 is SNHLY, CDR2 FYNNEI. CDR3 region: CASSEKTRYNSPLHF. In nucleotides, the CDR3 is TGTGCCAGCAGTGAGAAGACTCGATATAATTCACCCCTCCACTTT.

V is TRBV29-1 and J is TRBJ1-5; D is unclear. Germline-derived CDR1 and CDR2 are SQVTM and ANQGSEA. The CDR3 covers 13 residues. The ends were cut back, 4 bases at V and 1 base at J, with 8 bases in the middle. CDR3 region: CSVGGQSNQPQHF. Written as DNA, the CDR3 is TGCAGCGTTGGTGGGCAGAGCAATCAGCCCCAGCATTTT.

This sequence joins TRBV7-3 and TRBJ2-7; D not resolved. This CDR3 is built from 15 residues. With 5 bases removed from V and 6 bases from J, the gap between germline ends came to 20 bases. Per the germline V gene, CDR1 is SGHTA and CDR2 is FQGTGA. The CDR3 is CASSPHPTEVLEQYF. In DNA, the CDR3 is TGTGCCAGCAGCCCACATCCCACAGAAGTACTCGAGCAGTACTTC.

The chain combines TRBV30 with TRBJ2-1; 8 bases agree with TRBD2. CDR1 is GTSNPN and CDR2 is SVGIG in the germline V gene (reference sequence). This CDR3 is 17 amino acids long. The J segment lost 7 bases and the V segment lost 2 bases, leaving 16 bases of the junction unmatched. The CDR3 nucleotides read TGTGCCTGGAGTATTGGTGATACGGGAGGGAACGGGAATGAGCAGTTCTTC. Its translation is CAWSIGDTGGNGNEQFF.

The rearrangement links TRBV19 to TRBJ2-1; D possibly corresponds to TRBD2 (6 bases). There are 14 residues in the CDR3. V was cut by 7 bases and J by 6 bases, with 16 bases left in between. Germline assignment: CDR1 LNHDA and CDR2 SQIVND (reference sequence). This chain's CDR3 is CASKRDGSFNEQFF. The DNA for the CDR3 is TGTGCCAGTAAAAGAGACGGGAGTTTCAATGAGCAGTTCTTC.

In this sample, this clone turned up once. The chain has TRBV7-9 and TRBJ2-7, with a weak D call TRBD2 (5 bases). CDR3 size: 14 residues. Trimming took 4 bases from V and 6 from J, leaving 16 bases between them. The germline V gene has CDR1 SEHNR and CDR2 FQNEAQ (reference sequence). The CDR3 DNA reads TGTGCCAGCAGCTCACCACTTACTCGGGGCGAGCAGTACTTC. Translating gives CASSSPLTRGEQYF.

The gene calls are TRBV13 and TRBJ2-7; 12 positions match TRBD2. The CDR3 has 15 amino acids. Trimming took 4 bases from V and 2 from J; bases not matched to a gene: 3. Looked up from germline, CDR1 is PRHDT and CDR2 is FYEKMQ (reference sequence). CDR3: CASSSSGGGPYEQYF. The CDR3 DNA reads TGTGCCAGCAGCTCTAGCGGGGGGGGCCCCTACGAGCAGTACTTC.

Written as DNA, the CDR3 is TGTGCCAGCAGCGTAGGGGGTAGCGGGTCCTACAATGAGCAGTTCTTC. Translating it yields CASSVGGSGSYNEQFF. This chain connects TRBV9 to TRBJ2-1; 7 nucleotides agree with TRBD2. This CDR3 comprises 16 residues. J gave up 1 base and V 0 bases, and 4 bases lay outside the gene matches. Per the germline V gene, CDR1 is SGDLS and CDR2 is YYNGEE.

This chain connects TRBV4-2 to TRBJ1-4; 7 positions match TRBD1. The ends lost 3 bases at V and 3 bases at J; junction bases unmatched: 7. Germline assignment: CDR1 LGHNA and CDR2 YNFKEQ. The CDR3 covers 16 residues. The CDR3 reads CASSQAQGQSNEKLFF. Written as DNA, the CDR3 is TGTGCCAGCAGCCAGGCCCAGGGACAGTCTAATGAAAAACTGTTTTTT.

This chain connects TRBV19 to TRBJ1-5; 8 bases line up with TRBD1. Germline CDR1 reads LNHDA; CDR2 reads SQIVND (reference sequence). The CDR3 length is 14 residues. V was clipped by 0 bases and J by 8 bases; unmatched bases: 3. The CDR3 nucleotides read TGTGCCAGTAGTATAGACTACAGGGGGAAGCCCCAGCATTTT. Translated, it gives CASSIDYRGKPQHF. The whole variable domain, filled in from reference TRBV19 and TRBJ1-5, reads DGGITQSPKYLFRKEGQNVTLSCEQNLNHDAMYWYRQDPGQGLRLIYYSQIVNDFQKGDIAEGYSVSREKKESFPLTVTSAQKNPTAFYLCASSIDYRGKPQHFGDGTRLSIL.

The CDR3 sequence: CASSRDRVAYGYTF. The CDR3 DNA reads as TGTGCCAGCAGTCGGGACAGGGTAGCCTATGGCTACACCTTC. V and J are TRBV6-5 and TRBJ1-2; the match to TRBD1 covers 9 bases. J was trimmed by 4 bases and V by 5 bases; bases with no gene match: 5. The germline CDR1 and CDR2 sequences are MNHEY and SVGAGI. The CDR3 has 14 residues.

The chain employs TRBV7-8 and TRBJ2-7; no clear D. This CDR3 comprises 11 residues. Deletions cut 7 bases from V and 0 bases from J, with 4 bases between. Germline lookup yields CDR1 SGHVS and CDR2 FQNEAQ. The CDR3 spells CASKDSYEQYF. Here the CDR3 DNA reads TGTGCCAGCAAGGACTCCTACGAGCAGTACTTC.